Shown below are 21 T cell receptor beta chains from a single sample sequenced in a study of human CD8 memory T cell subsets (dated by TCRdb to the early 2020s). For sequencing, a NextSeq 550 was employed. A Human TCR Profiling Kit was used to prepare UMI-labeled 5' RACE TCRbeta libraries. The reads were reprocessed in TCRdb, with one entry per CDR3 protein sequence and no accompanying DNA. The sample's table covers some 9,300 distinct CDR3 sequences. The top ten hold about a tenth of the sample. The specimen sequenced was CD8+ stem-like memory T cells (TSCM and TCM) sorted from PBMCs. What this sample's cell subset or site label stands for: stem-like memory CD8 T cells (TSTEM), CCR7+ PD-1- TIGIT-. Receptors were obtained from a human donor in good health.

This chain uses TRBV7-9 with TRBJ2-1; TCRdb lists TRBD2, though no DNA is available to test this call. CDR3 length: 16 amino acids. The V gene's germline CDR1 is SEHNR and CDR2 FQNEAQ (reference sequence). The CDR3 protein is CASSLPFLAGPREQFF.

This clonotype counts as medium-sized (0.01 to 0.1%) by frequency. The rearrangement joins TRBV7-2 to TRBJ2-7; TCRdb indicates TRBD2, and absent DNA this call remains unverified. CDR1 is SGHTA, CDR2 FQGNSA, per germline. The CDR3 is 15 amino acids. CDR3 in amino acids: CASSPSFSKHYEQYF. Combining the CDR3 with reference TRBV7-2 and TRBJ2-7 gives the whole variable domain GAGVSQSPSNKVTEKGKDVELRCDPISGHTALYWYRQSLGQGLEFLIYFQGNSAPDKSGLPSDRFSAERTGGSVSTLTIQRTQQEDSAVYLCASSPSFSKHYEQYFGPGTRLTVT.

The chain recombines TRBV7-8 with TRBJ1-2; absent DNA, TCRdb's TRBD1 call cannot be checked. Germline V gene data show CDR1 as SGHVS and CDR2 as FQNEAQ. The CDR3 is 19 residues long. The CDR3 loop is CASSLIGRGVFGANYGYTF.

This chain uses TRBV20-1 with TRBJ2-1; as DNA is missing, the TRBD2 call by TCRdb cannot be tested. CDR3 length: 14 amino acids. CDR1 is DFQATT, CDR2 SNEGSKA, per germline (reference sequence). CDR3 loop: CSASWASGRNEQFF.

This clonotype is identified as medium-sized from frequency. The CDR3 reads CASSPTPEAGYSTDTQYF. This chain connects TRBV13 to TRBJ2-3; TCRdb names TRBD1, which stays unverified in the absence of DNA. The CDR3 contains 18 residues. Germline CDR1 PRHDT, CDR2 FYEKMQ (reference sequence).

Measured by frequency, this clonotype is large (0.1 to 1%). This rearrangement joins TRBV29-1 to TRBJ2-7; TCRdb's D gene call, TRBD1, goes unchecked for lack of DNA. Germline CDR1 is SQVTM and CDR2 is ANQGSEA. The length of the CDR3 is 12 residues. CDR3 amino acids: CSVRQGEYEQYF.

The chain employs TRBV4-3 and TRBJ1-5; with no DNA, the TCRdb D assignment of TRBD1 cannot be verified. The CDR3 is 15 amino acids. Germline assignment: CDR1 LGHNA and CDR2 YSLEER. This CDR3 reads CASSQDWGSNQPQHF.

This clonotype is deemed medium-sized (0.01 to 0.1%) by its frequency. This sequence joins TRBV7-2 and TRBJ2-7. This CDR3 is 12 amino acids long. Germline lookup yields CDR1 SGHTA and CDR2 FQGNSA. CDR3 amino acids: CASSFLPYEQYF.

The rearrangement uses TRBV4-3 and TRBJ2-7; TCRdb lists TRBD2, though no DNA is available to test this call. The germline gives CDR1 LGHNA, CDR2 YSLEER. CDR3 length equals 14 residues. The CDR3 reads CASSPGGYSYEQYF.

Judged by frequency, this clonotype is large. V gene TRBV21-1 combines with J gene TRBJ2-4; the D gene TCRdb calls, TRBD1, cannot be checked with no DNA. TRBV21-1 corresponds to a pseudogene. The length of the CDR3 is 13 residues. CDR3 loop: CASSKARPRVQYF.

Its frequency marks this clonotype as medium-sized. The chain recombines TRBV24-1 with TRBJ2-5; the D call from TCRdb, TRBD1, cannot be confirmed without DNA. Germline V gene sequence: CDR1 KGHDR, CDR2 SFDVKD. The CDR3 has 16 amino acids. CDR3: CATSDRGQALQETQYF.

The V gene is TRBV10-3, the J gene TRBJ1-4. From germline, CDR1 is ENHRY and CDR2 SYGVKD. The CDR3 contains 14 residues. CDR3 sequence reads: CAISEGETNEKLFF.

The chain joins TRBV5-6 to TRBJ2-1; the TCRdb call, TRBD1, lacks DNA for checking. The CDR3 runs 14 residues. The germline V gene has CDR1 SGHDT and CDR2 YYEEEE. CDR3 in amino acids: CASSRGTHRGEQFF.

This clonotype is deemed medium-sized by its frequency. The chain links TRBV12-3 or TRBV12-4 to TRBJ2-1; TCRdb's assignment of TRBD1 cannot be checked, as there is no DNA. The CDR3 extends over 14 amino acids. The chain's CDR3 is CASSSLGVGQGQFF.

The chain is built from TRBV6-6 and TRBJ1-3; the D call of TRBD1 rests on TCRdb alone, since no DNA is present to check it. This CDR3 has 16 amino acids. Germline-derived CDR1 and CDR2 are MNHNY and SVGAGI (reference sequence). The CDR3 loop is CASSYGPGLYGNTIYF.

This sequence joins TRBV20-1 and TRBJ2-2. The CDR3 contains 13 residues. From germline, CDR1 is DFQATT and CDR2 SNEGSKA (reference sequence). CDR3 sequence reads: CSARDPETGELFF.

The chain combines TRBV20-1 with TRBJ2-7; checking the TCRdb D call of TRBD1 is not possible without DNA. The CDR3 sequence is 16 residues long. In germline, CDR1 is DFQATT, CDR2 SNEGSKA (reference sequence). The CDR3 loop reads CSARDETGGTPYEQYF.

This rearrangement joins TRBV4-1 to TRBJ2-4; TCRdb returns TRBD2, unconfirmable since there is no DNA. The length of the CDR3 is 12 residues. Germline CDR1 reads MGHRA; CDR2 reads YSYEKL. CDR3: CASSQDLKGQYF.

The rearrangement uses TRBV20-1 and TRBJ2-7; checking the TCRdb D call of TRBD1 is not possible without DNA. The CDR3 sequence is 14 residues long. Per germline, CDR1 DFQATT and CDR2 SNEGSKA (reference sequence). The CDR3 protein is CSARDLPGGYEQYF.

In terms of frequency, this clonotype is medium-sized (0.01 to 0.1%). The V call is TRBV25-1, the J call TRBJ1-2; TCRdb calls TRBD1, which cannot be checked without DNA. CDR1 and CDR2 from the germline V gene are MGHDK and SYGVNS. The length of the CDR3 is 14 residues. This CDR3 reads CASSELSGIYGYTF.

The chain couples TRBV5-4 to TRBJ1-1. Germline CDR1 is SGHNT and CDR2 is YYREEE (reference sequence). The CDR3 sequence is 17 residues long. CDR3 amino acids: CASSTEAGLLGSTEAFF. The complete variable domain, with remaining parts taken from reference TRBV5-4 and TRBJ1-1, reads ETGVTQSPTHLIKTRGQQVTLRCSSQSGHNTVSWYQQALGQGPQFIFQYYREEENGRGNFPPRFSGLQFPNYSSELNVNALELDDSALYLCASSTEAGLLGSTEAFFGQGTRLTVV.